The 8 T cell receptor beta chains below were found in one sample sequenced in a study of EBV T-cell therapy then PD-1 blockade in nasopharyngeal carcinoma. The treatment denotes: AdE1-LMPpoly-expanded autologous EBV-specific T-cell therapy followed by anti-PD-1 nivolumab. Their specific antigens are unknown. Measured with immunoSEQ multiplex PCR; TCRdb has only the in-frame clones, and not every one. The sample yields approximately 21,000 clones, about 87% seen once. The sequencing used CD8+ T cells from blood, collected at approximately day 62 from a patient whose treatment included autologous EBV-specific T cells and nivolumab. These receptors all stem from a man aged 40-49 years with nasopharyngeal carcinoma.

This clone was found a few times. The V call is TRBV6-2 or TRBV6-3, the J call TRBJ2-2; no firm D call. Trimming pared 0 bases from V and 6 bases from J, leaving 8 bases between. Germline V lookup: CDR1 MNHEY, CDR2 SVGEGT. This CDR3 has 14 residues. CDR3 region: CASSYSDVPGELFF. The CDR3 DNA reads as TGTGCCAGCAGTTACTCGGATGTCCCCGGGGAGCTGTTTTTT.

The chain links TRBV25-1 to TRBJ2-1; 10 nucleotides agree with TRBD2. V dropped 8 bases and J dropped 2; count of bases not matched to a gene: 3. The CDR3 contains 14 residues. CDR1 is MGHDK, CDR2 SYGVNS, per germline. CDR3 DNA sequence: TGTGCCAGCTCTAGCGGGGGCGCCTACAATGAGCAGTTCTTC. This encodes CASSSGGAYNEQFF.

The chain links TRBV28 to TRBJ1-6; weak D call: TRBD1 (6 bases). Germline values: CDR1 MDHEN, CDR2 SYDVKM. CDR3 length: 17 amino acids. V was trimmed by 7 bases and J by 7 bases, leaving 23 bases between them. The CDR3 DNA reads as TGTGCCAGCACAGGGGAACCTTTCATGGTTGGCAATTCACCCCTCCACTTT. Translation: CASTGEPFMVGNSPLHF.

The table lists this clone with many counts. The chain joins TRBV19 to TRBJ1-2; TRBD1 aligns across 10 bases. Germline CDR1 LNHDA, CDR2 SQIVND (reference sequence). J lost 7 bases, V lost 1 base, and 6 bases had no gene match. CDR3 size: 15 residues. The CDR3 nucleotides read TGTGCCAGTAGTATAGTGACAGGGGGCTTCGGTGGCTACACCTTC. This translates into CASSIVTGGFGGYTF.

CDR3 in DNA: TGCGCCAGCAGCTACGACAGGGAGAAGAACACTGAAGCTTTCTTT. Encoded protein: CASSYDREKNTEAFF. The chain joins TRBV5-1 to TRBJ1-1; 7 bases fit TRBD1. The trim removed 3 bases at V and 1 base at J, leaving 6 bases unmatched. Germline V gene lookup returns CDR1 SGHRS and CDR2 YFSETQ. The CDR3 has 15 residues.

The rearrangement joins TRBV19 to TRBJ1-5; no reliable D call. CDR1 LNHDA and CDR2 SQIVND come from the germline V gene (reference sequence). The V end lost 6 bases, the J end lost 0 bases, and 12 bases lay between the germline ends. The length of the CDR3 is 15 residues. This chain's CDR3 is CASRRGLSSNQPQHF. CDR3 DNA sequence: TGTGCCAGTAGGCGAGGCCTAAGTAGCAATCAGCCCCAGCATTTT.

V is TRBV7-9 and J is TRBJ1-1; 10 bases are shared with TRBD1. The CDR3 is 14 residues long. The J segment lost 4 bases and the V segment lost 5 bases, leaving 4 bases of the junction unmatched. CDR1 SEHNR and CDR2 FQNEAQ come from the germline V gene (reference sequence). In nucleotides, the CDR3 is TGTGCCAGCAGCCCTGGGACAGGGGCCACTGAAGCTTTCTTT. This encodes CASSPGTGATEAFF.

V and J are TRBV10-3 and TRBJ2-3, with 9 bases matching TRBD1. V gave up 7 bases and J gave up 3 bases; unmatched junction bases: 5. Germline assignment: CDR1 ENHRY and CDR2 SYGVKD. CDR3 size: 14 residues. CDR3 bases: TGTGCCATCACCGACAGGGGGATTACAGATACGCAGTATTTT. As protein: CAITDRGITDTQYF.